Listed here are 10 T cell receptor beta chains from one sample, sequenced in a study of siplizumab effects on memory and regulatory T cells. The repertoire was sequenced with immunoSEQ multiplex PCR; TCRdb's copy has only in-frame clones and lacks some. Of 94,000 or so clones listed, approximately 97% are singletons. Material: naive CD4+ T cells sorted from blood. These receptors all stem from a human donor in good health.

The V call is TRBV4-1, the J call TRBJ2-1; a weak D match, TRBD2 (6 bases). V was shortened by 2 bases and J by 6 bases, with 20 bases between the two germline ends. The CDR3 runs 17 residues. The germline CDR1 and CDR2 sequences are MGHRA and YSYEKL. CDR3 nucleotides: TGCGCCAGCAGCCAAAGAGATGGGCTTGCGGGGCCCAATGAGCAGTTCTTC. It specifies CASSQRDGLAGPNEQFF.

The CDR3 nucleotides are TGCGCCAGCAGCTTGGCCGGGGGGCTCTTCTACGAGCAGTACTTC. Its protein is CASSLAGGLFYEQYF. The genes are TRBV5-1 and TRBJ2-7, with D possibly being TRBD2 (7 bases). The CDR3 is 15 amino acids. Germline V gives CDR1 SGHRS, CDR2 YFSETQ. V shed 0 bases and J shed 3 bases, with 13 bases lying between them.

The chain carries TRBV5-8 and TRBJ2-7; 8 nucleotides match TRBD1. V lost 7 bases and J lost 4; bases outside the gene matches: 7. CDR3 length: 13 residues. CDR1 and CDR2 (germline): SGHTS, YDEGEE. The CDR3 region is CASQTGVLYEQYF. As DNA, the CDR3 is TGTGCCAGCCAGACAGGGGTCCTTTACGAGCAGTACTTC.

This clone has a single count. This chain links TRBV6-1 with TRBJ2-3; 9 bases are shared with TRBD2. V shed 4 bases and J 2 bases; nucleotides not matched to a gene: 7. The CDR3 length is 16 residues. Germline-derived CDR1 and CDR2 are MNHNS and SASEGT. The CDR3 protein is CASSGRAGGNTDTQYF. Written as DNA, the CDR3 is TGTGCCAGCAGTGGCCGGGCGGGGGGGAACACAGATACGCAGTATTTT.

The rearrangement joins TRBV6-1 to TRBJ1-1; 10 bases fit TRBD1. The CDR3 loop spans 14 amino acids. J gave up 4 bases and V 4 bases, and 3 bases lay outside the gene matches. CDR1 is MNHNS and CDR2 is SASEGT in the germline V gene. This chain's CDR3 is CASSGQGAVTEAFF. CDR3 nucleotides: TGTGCCAGCAGTGGACAGGGGGCGGTCACTGAAGCTTTCTTT.

This chain connects TRBV6-1 to TRBJ1-6; 10 bases map to TRBD1. Trimming removed 8 bases from V and 9 bases from J; junction bases left unmatched: 4. The CDR3 covers 13 residues. Per the germline V gene, CDR1 is MNHNS and CDR2 is SASEGT. CDR3 region: CASRQGAASPLHF. CDR3 sequence (DNA): TGTGCCAGCCGACAGGGGGCCGCTTCACCCCTCCACTTT.

This CDR3 reads CAITAGTGLWGYTF. The CDR3 DNA reads TGTGCCATCACCGCGGGGACAGGGTTGTGGGGCTACACCTTC. The chain links TRBV10-3 to TRBJ1-2; TRBD1 aligns across 9 bases. With V trimmed by 7 bases and J by 8 bases, 11 bases remained unmatched. Germline CDR1 is ENHRY and CDR2 is SYGVKD. The CDR3 is made up of 14 amino acids.

This clone was seen only a few times. The genes are TRBV7-9 and TRBJ1-1; unclear D gene. The CDR3 has 12 residues. Germline V gene sequence: CDR1 SEHNR, CDR2 FQNEAQ (reference sequence). V shed 11 bases and J shed 5 bases, with 15 bases lying between them. In nucleotides, the CDR3 is TGTGCCTCAGTGGGGTTGACTACTGAAGCTTTCTTT. Protein: CASVGLTTEAFF.

The V and J genes are TRBV4-1 and TRBJ1-1; unclear D gene. CDR1 and CDR2 (germline): MGHRA, YSYEKL. The CDR3 has 17 amino acids. V lost 1 base, J lost 0 bases, and 15 bases lay in between. CDR3 in amino acids: CASSQALPTWLNTEAFF. CDR3 nucleotide sequence: TGCGCCAGCAGCCAAGCCCTCCCGACCTGGCTGAACACTGAAGCTTTCTTT.

The V and J genes are TRBV28 and TRBJ2-5; D unclear. In germline, CDR1 is MDHEN, CDR2 SYDVKM. V lost 6 bases and J 5 bases, leaving 10 bases between the germline ends. CDR3 length: 12 residues. CDR3 coding DNA: TGTGCCAGCAGCTCCCGTCGGGAGACCCAGTACTTC. The encoded protein is CASSSRRETQYF.